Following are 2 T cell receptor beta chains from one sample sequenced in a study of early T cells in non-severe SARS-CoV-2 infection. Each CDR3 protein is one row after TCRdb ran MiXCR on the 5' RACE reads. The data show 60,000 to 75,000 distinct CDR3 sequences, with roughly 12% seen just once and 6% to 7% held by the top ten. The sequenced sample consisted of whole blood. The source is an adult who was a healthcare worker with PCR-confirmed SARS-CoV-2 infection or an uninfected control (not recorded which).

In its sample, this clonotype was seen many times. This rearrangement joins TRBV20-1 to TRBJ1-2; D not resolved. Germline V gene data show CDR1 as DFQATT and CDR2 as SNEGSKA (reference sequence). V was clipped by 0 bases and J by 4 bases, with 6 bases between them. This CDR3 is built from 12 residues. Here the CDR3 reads CSAREARYGYTF. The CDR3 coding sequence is TGCAGTGCTAGAGAAGCTCGCTATGGCTACACCTTC.

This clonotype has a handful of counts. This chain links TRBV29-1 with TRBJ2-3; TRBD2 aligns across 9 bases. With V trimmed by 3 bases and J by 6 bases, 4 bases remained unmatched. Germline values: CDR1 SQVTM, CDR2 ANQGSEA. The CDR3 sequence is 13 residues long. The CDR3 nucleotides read TGCAGCGTTGAGAAGCGGGGGGCTGATACGCAGTATTTT. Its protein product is CSVEKRGADTQYF.